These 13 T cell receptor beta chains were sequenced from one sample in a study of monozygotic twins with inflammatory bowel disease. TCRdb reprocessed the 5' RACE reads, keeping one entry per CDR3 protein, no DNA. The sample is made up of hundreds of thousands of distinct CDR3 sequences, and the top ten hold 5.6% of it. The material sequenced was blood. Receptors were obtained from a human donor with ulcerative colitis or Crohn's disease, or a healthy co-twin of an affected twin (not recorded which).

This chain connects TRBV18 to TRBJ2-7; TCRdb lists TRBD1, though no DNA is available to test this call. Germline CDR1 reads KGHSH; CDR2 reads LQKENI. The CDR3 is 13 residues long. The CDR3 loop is CASSPGEAYEQYF. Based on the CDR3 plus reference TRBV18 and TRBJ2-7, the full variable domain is NAGVMQNPRHLVRRRGQEARLRCSPMKGHSHVYWYRQLPEEGLKFMVYLQKENIIDESGMPKERFSAEFPKEGPSILRIQQVVRGDSAAYFCASSPGEAYEQYFGPGTRLTVT.

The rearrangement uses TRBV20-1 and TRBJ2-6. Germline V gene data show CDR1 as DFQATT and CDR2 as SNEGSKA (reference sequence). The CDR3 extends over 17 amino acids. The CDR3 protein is CSARERGRWSGANVLTF.

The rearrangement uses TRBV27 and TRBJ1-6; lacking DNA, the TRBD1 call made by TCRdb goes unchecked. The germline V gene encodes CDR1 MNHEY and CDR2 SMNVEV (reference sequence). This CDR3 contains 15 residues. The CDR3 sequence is CASQYRGLPYSPLHF.

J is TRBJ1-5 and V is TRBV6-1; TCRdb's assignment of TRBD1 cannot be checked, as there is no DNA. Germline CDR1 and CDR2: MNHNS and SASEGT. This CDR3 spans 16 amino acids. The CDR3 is CASSVRQVSGNQPQHF.

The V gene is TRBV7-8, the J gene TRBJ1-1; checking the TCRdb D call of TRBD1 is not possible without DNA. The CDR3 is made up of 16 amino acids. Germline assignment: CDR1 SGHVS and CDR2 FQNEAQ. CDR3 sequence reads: CASSLVGVPRYTEAFF.

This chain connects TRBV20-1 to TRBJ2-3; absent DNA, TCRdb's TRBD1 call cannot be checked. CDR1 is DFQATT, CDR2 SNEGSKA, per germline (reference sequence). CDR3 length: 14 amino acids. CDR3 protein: CSAPNRGPTDTQYF.

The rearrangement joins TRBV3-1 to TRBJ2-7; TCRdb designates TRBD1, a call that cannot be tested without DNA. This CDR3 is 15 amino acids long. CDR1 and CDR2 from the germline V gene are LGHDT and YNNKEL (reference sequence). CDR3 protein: CASSQVPDSQPEQYF.

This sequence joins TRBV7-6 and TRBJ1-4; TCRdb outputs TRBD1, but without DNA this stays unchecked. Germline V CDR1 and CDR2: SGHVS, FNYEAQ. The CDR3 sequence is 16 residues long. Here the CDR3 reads CASSLGTGATNEKLFF.

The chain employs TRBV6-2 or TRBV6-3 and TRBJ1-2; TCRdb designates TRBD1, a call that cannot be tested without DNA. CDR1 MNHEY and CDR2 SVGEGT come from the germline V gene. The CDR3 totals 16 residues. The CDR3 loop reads CASSTRTKPRDYGYTF.

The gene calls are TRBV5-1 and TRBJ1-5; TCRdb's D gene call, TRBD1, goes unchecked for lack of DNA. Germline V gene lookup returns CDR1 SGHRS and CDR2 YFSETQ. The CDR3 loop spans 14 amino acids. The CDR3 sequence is CASSLTGDQQPQHF.

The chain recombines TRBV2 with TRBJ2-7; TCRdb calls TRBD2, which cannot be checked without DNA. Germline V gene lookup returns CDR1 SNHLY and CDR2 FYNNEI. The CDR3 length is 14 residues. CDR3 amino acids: CASSSGRPSYEQYF.

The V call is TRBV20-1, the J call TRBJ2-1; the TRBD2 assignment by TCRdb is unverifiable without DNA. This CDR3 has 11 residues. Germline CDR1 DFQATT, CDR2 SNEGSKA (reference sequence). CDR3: CSARKFSDGFF.

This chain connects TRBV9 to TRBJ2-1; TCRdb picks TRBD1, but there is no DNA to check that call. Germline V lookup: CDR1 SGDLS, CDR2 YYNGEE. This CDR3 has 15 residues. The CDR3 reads CASSARTGGYNEQFF. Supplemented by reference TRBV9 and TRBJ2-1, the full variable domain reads DSGVTQTPKHLITATGQRVTLRCSPRSGDLSVYWYQQSLDQGLQFLIQYYNGEERAKGNILERFSAQQFPDLHSELNLSSLELGDSALYFCASSARTGGYNEQFFGPGTRLTVL.